These 31 T cell receptor beta chains were sequenced from one sample in a study of cytomegalovirus exposure and HLA in healthy donors. Primers for the PCR totalled 60 Vbeta and 13 Jbeta. Data came from immunoSEQ multiplex PCR; TCRdb stores just in-frame clones and leaves some out. The data show 150,000 to 200,000 clones, around 80% seen once. Sequencing was performed on PBMCs. The receptors shown here come from a woman between 35 and 50 years old in good health and CMV-seronegative.

The J gene is TRBJ2-5, the V gene TRBV29-1; 8 positions agree with TRBD2. TRBJ2-7 matches the DNA end more closely, so the J call is doubtful. Per the germline V gene, CDR1 is SQVTM and CDR2 is ANQGSEA. The CDR3 loop spans 14 amino acids. The CDR3 is CSVEVAGTSYEQYF. CDR3 DNA sequence: TGCAGCGTTGAGGTAGCGGGAACCTCCTACGAGCAGTACTTC.

This clone occurred once. V is TRBV27 and J is TRBJ1-5; TRBD1 agrees at 9 bases. This CDR3 spans 15 amino acids. The V gene's germline CDR1 is MNHEY and CDR2 SMNVEV (reference sequence). V lost 4 bases to trimming and J lost 9 bases; unmatched junction nucleotides: 10. DNA of the CDR3: TGTGCCAGCAGTTCCGGGACAGGGCCCTTATGGCCCCAGCATTTT. Its protein product is CASSSGTGPLWPQHF.

The chain couples TRBV7-8 to TRBJ2-3; 8 nucleotides line up with TRBD2. The CDR3 runs 16 residues. The V segment lost 8 bases and the J segment 5 bases; nucleotides outside the gene matches: 15. Germline CDR1 and CDR2: SGHVS and FQNEAQ. DNA for the CDR3: TGTGCCAGCGCGGGGGGACAACCGGGAGTCGGAGATACGCAGTATTTT. It translates to CASAGGQPGVGDTQYF.

The chain uses TRBV18 and TRBJ1-1, with D possibly matching TRBD1 (5 bases). Deletions cut 1 base from V and 6 bases from J, with 15 bases between. This CDR3 is built from 15 residues. The germline V gene encodes CDR1 KGHSH and CDR2 LQKENI. CDR3 DNA sequence: TGTGCCAGCTCACCACGGGAGGGGTTTGTTTCTGAAGCTTTCTTT. Residues: CASSPREGFVSEAFF.

The J gene is TRBJ1-2, the V gene TRBV27; TRBD1 matches at 9 bases. The CDR3 spans 13 residues. The V gene end was trimmed by 5 bases and the J gene end by 10 bases; junction bases not matched to a gene: 8. CDR1 and CDR2 (germline): MNHEY, SMNVEV (reference sequence). This CDR3 reads CASSITGGLDYTF. CDR3 nucleotide sequence: TGTGCCAGCAGTATTACAGGGGGCCTCGACTACACCTTC.

The rearrangement links TRBV15 to TRBJ2-1; 12 nucleotides line up with TRBD2. This CDR3 is built from 16 residues. CDR1 LNHNV and CDR2 YYDKDF come from the germline V gene (reference sequence). V was clipped by 2 bases and J by 7 bases; unmatched bases: 6. CDR3 in amino acids: CATSRHLAGGPNEQFF. CDR3 nucleotide sequence: TGTGCCACCAGCAGACATCTAGCGGGAGGGCCAAATGAGCAGTTCTTC.

V gene TRBV5-6 combines with J gene TRBJ1-1; the match to TRBD1 covers 9 bases. CDR3 length: 14 residues. Looked up from germline, CDR1 is SGHDT and CDR2 is YYEEEE. Trimming cost V 4 bases and J 5 bases; bases outside gene matches: 6. The CDR3 loop is CASSPSTGGTEAFF. The CDR3 DNA reads TGTGCCAGCAGCCCCTCGACAGGGGGAACTGAAGCTTTCTTT. Using reference TRBV5-6 and TRBJ1-1 for the parts outside the CDR3, the full variable domain is DAGVTQSPTHLIKTRGQQVTLRCSPKSGHDTVSWYQQALGQGPQFIFQYYEEEERQRGNFPDRFSGHQFPNYSSELNVNALLLGDSALYLCASSPSTGGTEAFFGQGTRLTVV.

The V and J genes are TRBV7-3 and TRBJ1-2; tentative D call: TRBD1 (6 bases). The CDR3 is 15 residues long. Germline V gene sequence: CDR1 SGHTA, CDR2 FQGTGA. The V gene lost 5 bases and the J gene lost 2 bases, with 15 bases spanning the gap. Here the CDR3 DNA reads TGTGCCAGCAGCCCTGCAGGGGTGGTAAACTATGGCTACACCTTC. It encodes CASSPAGVVNYGYTF.

For this clone: A read error may account for a junction end that differs from germline. The genes are TRBV5-1 and TRBJ1-4, with D hard to call. The CDR3 is 14 residues long. In germline, CDR1 is SGHRS, CDR2 YFSETQ. This chain's CDR3 is CASSLQGTSEKLFF. The DNA of the CDR3 is TGCGCCAGCAGCTTACAAGGAACTAGTGAAAAACTGTTTTTT.

This clone came up once. The germline gene is not matched at one end of the junction; a read error may be the cause. The chain recombines TRBV30 with TRBJ1-5, with 8 positions matching TRBD1. The CDR3 has 10 residues. Germline V gives CDR1 GTSNPN, CDR2 SVGIG (reference sequence). The CDR3 loop reads CALSEGQGGF. Written as DNA, the CDR3 is TGTGCCTTATCAGAAGGACAGGGAGGTTTT. The whole variable domain, remainder taken from reference TRBV30 and TRBJ1-5, is SQTIHQWPATLVQPVGSPLSLECTVEGTSNPNLYWYRQAAGRGLQLLFYSVGIGQISSEVPQNLSASRPQDRQFILSSKKLLLSDSGFYLCALSEGQGGFGDGTRLSIL.

The chain combines TRBV7-2 with TRBJ1-5; no firm D call. Between the trimmed V and J ends, which lost 3 bases and 9 bases, there was a span of 12 bases. This CDR3 has 13 amino acids. Germline V gives CDR1 SGHTA, CDR2 FQGNSA. The CDR3: CASSFKPSGPQHF. In DNA, the CDR3 is TGTGCCAGCAGCTTCAAACCCTCGGGGCCCCAGCATTTT.

The rearrangement joins TRBV30 to TRBJ2-7, with TRBD2 matching 8 bases. Germline trimming cut 2 bases from V and 5 bases from J; bases unmatched to any gene: 11. The germline CDR1 and CDR2 sequences are GTSNPN and SVGIG (reference sequence). The length of the CDR3 is 15 residues. CDR3 in amino acids: CAWSRGGRGPDEQYF. CDR3 nucleotides: TGTGCCTGGAGTCGGGGGGGCCGAGGGCCCGACGAGCAGTACTTC.

The chain is built from TRBV7-3 and TRBJ2-5; D may be TRBD2 (6 bases). CDR1 and CDR2 from the germline V gene are SGHTA and FQGTGA. The CDR3 consists of 14 residues. Trimming took 1 base from V and 4 from J, leaving 10 bases between them. DNA for the CDR3: TGTGCCAGCAGCTTAAGGGGGGTCGGAGAGACCCAGTACTTC. Amino acids: CASSLRGVGETQYF.

The gene calls are TRBV29-1 and TRBJ1-1; 7 bases are a match to TRBD1. Germline CDR1 reads SQVTM; CDR2 reads ANQGSEA. This CDR3 contains 13 residues. Losses at the gene ends were 6 bases for V and 2 bases for J; bases not matched to a gene: 6. Here the CDR3 DNA reads TGCAGCGTATTAGGACAGGTCAACACTGAAGCTTTCTTT. It translates to CSVLGQVNTEAFF.

V and J are TRBV28 and TRBJ2-2; 7 bases match TRBD1. CDR1 is MDHEN and CDR2 is SYDVKM in the germline V gene. This CDR3 has 15 residues. Trimming cost V 3 bases and J 6 bases; bases outside gene matches: 7. CDR3 DNA: TGTGCCAGCAGTTTCTCCGGGACAGAGGCCGGGGAGCTGTTTTTT. Its protein product is CASSFSGTEAGELFF.

The chain has TRBV5-1 and TRBJ2-1; 8 bases line up with TRBD2. Unmatched junction bases numbered 1, after V lost 1 base and J lost 4 bases. The CDR3 runs 14 residues. Germline-derived CDR1 and CDR2 are SGHRS and YFSETQ. The DNA for the CDR3 is TGCGCCAGCAGCTTGCCGGGAGGGTACAATGAGCAGTTCTTC. It specifies CASSLPGGYNEQFF.

In DNA form, the CDR3 reads TGTGCCATACGAGGGACAGCATCGAACACTGAAGCTTTCTTT. This translates into CAIRGTASNTEAFF. The chain has TRBV10-3 and TRBJ1-1; 7 nucleotides line up with TRBD1. Germline values: CDR1 ENHRY, CDR2 SYGVKD. Trimming removed 9 bases from V and 1 base from J; junction bases left unmatched: 8. The CDR3 has 14 residues.

This clone was recorded a few times. The chain combines TRBV30 with TRBJ2-1; D perhaps matches TRBD2 (6 bases). In germline, CDR1 is GTSNPN, CDR2 SVGIG (reference sequence). The V gene lost 1 base and the J gene lost 4 bases, with 11 bases spanning the gap. The CDR3 length is 14 residues. This CDR3 is CAWSGDGGYNEQFF. The CDR3 region has the DNA TGTGCCTGGAGTGGAGACGGGGGATACAATGAGCAGTTCTTC.

The gene calls are TRBV5-1 and TRBJ2-5; 9 nucleotides agree with TRBD2. This CDR3 has 13 residues. J gave up 5 bases and V 7 bases, and 6 bases lay outside the gene matches. Germline CDR1 SGHRS, CDR2 YFSETQ. The CDR3 DNA follows: TGCGCCAGCTATAGCGGGAGTGGCGAGACCCAGTACTTC. Its protein is CASYSGSGETQYF.

By frequency in the sample, this clone is medium-sized. The V and J genes are TRBV5-4 and TRBJ1-1; no clear D gene. Trimming pared 0 bases from V and 9 bases from J, leaving 12 bases between. The CDR3 consists of 13 residues. Germline-derived CDR1 and CDR2 are SGHNT and YYREEE (reference sequence). The CDR3 loop reads CASSLGARDKAFF. CDR3 bases: TGTGCCAGCAGCTTGGGGGCCCGGGATAAAGCTTTCTTT.

The chain joins TRBV5-1 to TRBJ2-1, with 7 bases matching TRBD2. This CDR3 region has 16 residues. The junction had 10 bases not matched to a gene; V was cut back by 4 bases and J by 3 bases. CDR1 SGHRS and CDR2 YFSETQ come from the germline V gene. Here the CDR3 reads CASSVSSGPLYNEQFF. In DNA, the CDR3 is TGCGCCAGCAGCGTGTCTAGCGGACCTCTCTACAATGAGCAGTTCTTC.

The chain couples TRBV6-4 to TRBJ2-1, with D tentatively TRBD2 (6 bases). This CDR3 has 15 amino acids. Between the trimmed V and J ends, which lost 3 bases and 7 bases, there was a span of 16 bases. Germline V gene data show CDR1 as MRHNA and CDR2 as SNTAGT. The CDR3 nucleotides are TGTGCCAGCAGTGATTCAACTAACGGGAGTAATGAGCAGTTCTTC. It codes for CASSDSTNGSNEQFF.

This chain joins TRBV18 and TRBJ2-7, with 12 bases that match TRBD1. The V and J ends lost 4 bases and 0 bases, in that order; junction bases with no gene match: 19. Germline assignment: CDR1 KGHSH and CDR2 LQKENI. The CDR3 has 21 residues. CDR3 sequence (DNA): TGTGCCAGCTCACTTAACATATCGGGACAGGGGGCGGGAAAGGGCTCCTACGAGCAGTACTTC. It codes for CASSLNISGQGAGKGSYEQYF.

The chain joins TRBV28 to TRBJ1-5, with 7 bases identical to TRBD1. Per germline, CDR1 MDHEN and CDR2 SYDVKM. The CDR3 extends over 15 amino acids. V shed 5 bases, J shed 10 bases, and the junction held 14 bases outside the gene matches. This CDR3 is CASSPNSQGQGPQHF. The CDR3 DNA reads as TGTGCCAGCAGTCCGAATTCACAGGGGCAGGGCCCCCAGCATTTT.

The V and J genes are TRBV19 and TRBJ2-7; weak D call: TRBD2 (6 bases). V was shortened by 5 bases and J by 0 bases, with 11 bases between the two germline ends. Germline V gene sequence: CDR1 LNHDA, CDR2 SQIVND (reference sequence). The CDR3 length is 14 residues. The CDR3 protein is CASSDGGTSYEQYF. The DNA for the CDR3 is TGTGCCAGTAGTGACGGGGGTACCTCCTACGAGCAGTACTTC.

The rearrangement uses TRBV7-2 and TRBJ2-1, with 9 bases identical to TRBD2. The CDR3 runs 16 residues. CDR1 SGHTA and CDR2 FQGNSA come from the germline V gene. V gave up 5 bases and J gave up 4 bases; unmatched junction bases: 9. The CDR3 DNA reads TGTGCCAGCAGCCTCCGTAGCGGGAGCCGGTACAATGAGCAGTTCTTC. This encodes CASSLRSGSRYNEQFF.

The chain has TRBV2 and TRBJ1-4; D call uncertain. V lost 3 bases and J 8 bases, leaving 10 bases between the germline ends. Germline CDR1 is SNHLY and CDR2 is FYNNEI. This CDR3 comprises 13 residues. The CDR3 spells CASSDGDGEKLFF. CDR3 nucleotide sequence: TGTGCCAGCAGTGATGGAGACGGAGAAAAACTGTTTTTT.

The table lists this clone with a count of one. The rearrangement links TRBV2 to TRBJ1-2, with D possibly being TRBD1 (6 bases). V dropped 5 bases and J dropped 1 base, with 8 bases sitting between them. Per germline, CDR1 SNHLY and CDR2 FYNNEI. The CDR3 spans 13 residues. The CDR3 here is CASSPDSNYGYTF. DNA of the CDR3: TGTGCCAGCAGTCCGGACAGTAACTATGGCTACACCTTC.

The rearrangement links TRBV30 to TRBJ2-7; D unclear. The V gene lost 3 bases and the J gene lost 2 bases, with 14 bases spanning the gap. The CDR3 length is 14 residues. Germline values: CDR1 GTSNPN, CDR2 SVGIG (reference sequence). For the CDR3, the DNA is TGTGCCTGGAGGTCGTCAGTAATAACCTACGAGCAGTACTTC. Translating gives CAWRSSVITYEQYF.

The rearrangement joins TRBV28 to TRBJ2-7; D perhaps matches TRBD1 (6 bases). This CDR3 has 14 amino acids. Germline CDR1 reads MDHEN; CDR2 reads SYDVKM. The ends were cut back, 5 bases at V and 3 bases at J, with 14 bases in the middle. CDR3 DNA: TGTGCCAGCAGTCGCCCTGGGACAATCTACGAGCAGTACTTC. This sequence encodes CASSRPGTIYEQYF.

The genes are TRBV30 and TRBJ1-1, with D perhaps matching TRBD1 (5 bases). CDR3 length: 12 amino acids. Germline V gives CDR1 GTSNPN, CDR2 SVGIG (reference sequence). The ends were cut back, 4 bases at V and 5 bases at J, with 11 bases in the middle. The CDR3 DNA reads TGTGCCTGGAAGGGGTGGGAAACTGAAGCTTTCTTT. Translated, it gives CAWKGWETEAFF.